A single T cell receptor beta chain is shown here with its context. Measured with immunoSEQ multiplex PCR; TCRdb has only the in-frame clones, and not every one. The top ten clones hold over 10% of a sample with about 2,300 clones, more than 45% of them seen once. The data originate from a study of tumor-infiltrating lymphocytes in localized non-small cell lung cancer. Study at large: Several tumor histologies, both smoking statuses, and some post-neoadjuvant chemotherapy samples were included. Tumor tissue and non-adjacent uninvolved lung came from each patient.

The CDR3 has 15 amino acids. Germline values: CDR1 SGDLS, CDR2 YYNGEE. V was cut by 3 bases and J by 6 bases, with 16 bases left in between. Sequences were obtained from uninvolved lung tissue not adjacent to the tumor. This sequence joins TRBV9 and TRBJ1-5; no clear D. The clonotype was recovered from a human donor with non-small cell lung cancer. Some clones in this sample may be carry-over from other donors' samples. CDR3 sequence: CASSEQGLSGQPQHF. CDR3 coding DNA: TGTGCCAGCAGCGAACAAGGACTATCGGGTCAGCCCCAGCATTTT.